This T cell receptor beta chain was documented in a study of shared clonotypes between healthy human individuals. On this clone: The antigen is not known.

This CDR3 is 16 amino acids long. The J segment lost 5 bases and the V segment lost 3 bases, leaving 9 bases of the junction unmatched. Germline CDR1 is SGHAT and CDR2 is FQNNGV. In the naive CD8 group, cells lacked CD45RO and were positively selected for CCR7, so terminally differentiated effector memory CD45RA+ cells were left out. Study results and caveats: With a handful of donors compared, roughly 5% of naive CD4 clonotypes were shared.

The deep-level immunoSEQ assay was used. Method: immunoSEQ multiplex PCR; TCRdb's copy keeps in-frame clones and lacks some. The sample holds some 1,900,000 clones, about 95% seen once. Material: naive CD8+ T cells sorted from blood. The chain recombines TRBV11-2 with TRBJ2-1, with 8 bases fitting TRBD1. The sequence was collected from a man between 18 and 29 years old in good health. CDR3 DNA sequence: TGTGCCAGCAGCTTTCTAGGACAGGGCCTGAACAATGAGCAGTTCTTC. It translates to CASSFLGQGLNNEQFF.